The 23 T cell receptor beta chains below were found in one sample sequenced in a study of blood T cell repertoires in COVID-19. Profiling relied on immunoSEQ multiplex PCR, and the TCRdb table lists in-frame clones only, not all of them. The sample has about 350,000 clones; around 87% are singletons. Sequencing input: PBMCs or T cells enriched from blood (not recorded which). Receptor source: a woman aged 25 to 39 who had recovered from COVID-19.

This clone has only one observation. CDR3 sequence: CASSELLAGAQETQYF. The CDR3, as DNA: TGTGCCAGCAGTGAATTATTAGCGGGGGCTCAAGAGACCCAGTACTTC. The chain employs TRBV6-1 and TRBJ2-5, with 9 bases aligning to TRBD2. Losses at the gene ends were 2 bases for V and 2 bases for J; bases not matched to a gene: 6. This CDR3 is 16 amino acids long. Germline CDR1 MNHNS, CDR2 SASEGT.

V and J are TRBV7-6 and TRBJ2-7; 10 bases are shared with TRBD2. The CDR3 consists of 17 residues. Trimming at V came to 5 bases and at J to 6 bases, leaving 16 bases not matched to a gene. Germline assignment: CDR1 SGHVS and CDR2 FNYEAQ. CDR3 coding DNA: TGTGCCAGCAGCATAAGCGGGGGGGTAGGCCGTCATGGCGAGCAGTACTTC. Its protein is CASSISGGVGRHGEQYF. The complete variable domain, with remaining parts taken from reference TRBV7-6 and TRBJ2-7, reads GAGVSQSPRYKVTKRGQDVALRCDPISGHVSLYWYRQALGQGPEFLTYFNYEAQQDKSGLPNDRFSAERPEGSISTLTIQRTEQRDSAMYRCASSISGGVGRHGEQYFGPGTRLTVT.

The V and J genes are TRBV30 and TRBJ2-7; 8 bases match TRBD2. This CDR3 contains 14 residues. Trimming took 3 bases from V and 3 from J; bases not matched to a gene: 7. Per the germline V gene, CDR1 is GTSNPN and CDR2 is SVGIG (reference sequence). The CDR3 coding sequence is TGTGCCTGGAGCGCAATTAGCGGGAACTACGAGCAGTACTTC. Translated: CAWSAISGNYEQYF.

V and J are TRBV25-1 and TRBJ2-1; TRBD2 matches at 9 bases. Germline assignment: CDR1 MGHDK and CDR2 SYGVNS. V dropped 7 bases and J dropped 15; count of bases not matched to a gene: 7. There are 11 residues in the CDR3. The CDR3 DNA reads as TGTGCCAGCATCTTTAGCGGGGGTATGTTCTTC. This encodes CASIFSGGMFF.

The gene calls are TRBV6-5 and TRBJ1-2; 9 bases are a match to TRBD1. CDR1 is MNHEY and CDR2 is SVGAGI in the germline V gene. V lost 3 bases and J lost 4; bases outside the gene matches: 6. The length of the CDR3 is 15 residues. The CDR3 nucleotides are TGTGCCAGCAGTTATACAGGGGGCGCGGGCTATGGCTACACCTTC. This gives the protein CASSYTGGAGYGYTF.

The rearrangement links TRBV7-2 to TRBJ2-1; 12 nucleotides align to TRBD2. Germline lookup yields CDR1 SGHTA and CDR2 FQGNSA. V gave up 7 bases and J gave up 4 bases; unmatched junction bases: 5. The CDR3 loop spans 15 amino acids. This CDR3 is CASIPSGGAYNEQFF. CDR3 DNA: TGTGCCAGCATCCCTAGCGGGGGGGCTTACAATGAGCAGTTCTTC.

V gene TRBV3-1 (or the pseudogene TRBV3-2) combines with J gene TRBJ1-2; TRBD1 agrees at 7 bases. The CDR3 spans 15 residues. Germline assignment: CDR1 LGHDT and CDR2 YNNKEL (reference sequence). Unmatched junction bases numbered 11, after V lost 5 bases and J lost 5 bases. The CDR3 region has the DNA TGTGCCAGCAGCGCGGGACAGATGGGGGGATATGGCTACACCTTC. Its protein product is CASSAGQMGGYGYTF.

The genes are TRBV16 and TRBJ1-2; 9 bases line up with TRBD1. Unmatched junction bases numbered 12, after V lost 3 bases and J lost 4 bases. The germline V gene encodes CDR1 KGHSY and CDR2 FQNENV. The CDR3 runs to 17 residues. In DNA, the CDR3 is TGTGCCAGCAGCCACTTGACACAGGGGGCGCGAGGCTATGGCTACACCTTC. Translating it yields CASSHLTQGARGYGYTF.

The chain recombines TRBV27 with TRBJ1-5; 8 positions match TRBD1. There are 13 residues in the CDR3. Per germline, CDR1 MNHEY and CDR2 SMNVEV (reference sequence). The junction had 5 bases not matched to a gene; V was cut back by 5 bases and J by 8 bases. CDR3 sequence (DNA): TGTGCCAGCAGTCGACAGGGGATGGAGCCCCAGCATTTT. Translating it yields CASSRQGMEPQHF.

CDR3 amino acids: CASSLSSYEQYF. The CDR3, as DNA: TGTGCCAGCTCACTTTCTAGCTACGAGCAGTACTTC. The chain carries TRBV18 and TRBJ2-7; D not certain. Germline V gene sequence: CDR1 KGHSH, CDR2 LQKENI. The CDR3 loop spans 12 amino acids. Trimming left V 4 bases short and J 3 bases short, with 7 bases between.

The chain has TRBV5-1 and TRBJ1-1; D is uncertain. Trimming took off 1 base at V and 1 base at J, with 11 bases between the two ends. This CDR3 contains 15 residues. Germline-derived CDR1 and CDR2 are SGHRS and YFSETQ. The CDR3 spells CASSLMYNKNTEAFF. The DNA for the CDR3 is TGCGCCAGCAGCTTGATGTACAATAAGAACACTGAAGCTTTCTTT.

The CDR3 reads CASSLGLAGGPAGEQYF. CDR3 in DNA: TGTGCCAGCAGCTTGGGACTAGCGGGGGGCCCCGCCGGGGAGCAGTACTTC. The chain is built from TRBV5-4 and TRBJ2-7; TRBD2 matches at 13 bases. From germline, CDR1 is SGHNT and CDR2 YYREEE (reference sequence). V was pared by 0 bases and J by 7 bases, with 10 bases of the junction left unmatched. CDR3 length: 17 residues.

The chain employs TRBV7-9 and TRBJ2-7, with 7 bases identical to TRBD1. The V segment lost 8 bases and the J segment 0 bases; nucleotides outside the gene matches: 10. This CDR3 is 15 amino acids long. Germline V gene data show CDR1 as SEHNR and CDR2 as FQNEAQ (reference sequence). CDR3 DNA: TGTGCCAGCGGTATCCGGGACAGAGGCTCCTACGAGCAGTACTTC. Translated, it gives CASGIRDRGSYEQYF.

The CDR3 coding sequence is TGTGCCAGCAGACGACAGGCCTCAGGGTATGGCTACACCTTC. Its protein product is CASRRQASGYGYTF. The chain links TRBV6-6 to TRBJ1-2; D is possibly TRBD1 (6 bases). V dropped 6 bases and J dropped 5 bases, with 16 bases sitting between them. There are 14 residues in the CDR3. Germline values: CDR1 MNHNY, CDR2 SVGAGI (reference sequence).

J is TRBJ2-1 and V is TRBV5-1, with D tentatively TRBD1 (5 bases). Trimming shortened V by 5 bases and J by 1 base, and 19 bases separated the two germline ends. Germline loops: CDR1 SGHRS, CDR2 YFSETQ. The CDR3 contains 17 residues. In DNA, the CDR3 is TGCGCCAGCAGAGTCCGGAGCGTGGGGCAATCCTACAATGAGCAGTTCTTC. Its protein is CASRVRSVGQSYNEQFF.

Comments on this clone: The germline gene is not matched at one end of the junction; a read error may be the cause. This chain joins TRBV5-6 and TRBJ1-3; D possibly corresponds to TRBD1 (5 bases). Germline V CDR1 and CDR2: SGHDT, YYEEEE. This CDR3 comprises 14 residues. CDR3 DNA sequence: TGTGCCAGCAGCCCGGGGGACCCGACTTTTCCCTTGGATTTT. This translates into CASSPGDPTFPLDF.

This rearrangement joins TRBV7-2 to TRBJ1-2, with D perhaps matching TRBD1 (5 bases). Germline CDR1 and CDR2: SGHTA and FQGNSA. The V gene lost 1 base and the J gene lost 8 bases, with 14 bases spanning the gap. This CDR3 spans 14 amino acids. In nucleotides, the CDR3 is TGTGCCAGCAGCTTAGGCAGGGCAGGGTTCGGCTACACCTTC. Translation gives CASSLGRAGFGYTF.

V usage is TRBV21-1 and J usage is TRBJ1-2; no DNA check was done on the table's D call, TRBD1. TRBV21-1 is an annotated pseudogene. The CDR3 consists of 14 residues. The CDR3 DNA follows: TGTGCCAGCAGCACCCAACAGGGGGAGACGGGCTACACCTTC. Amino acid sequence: CASSTQQGETGYTF.

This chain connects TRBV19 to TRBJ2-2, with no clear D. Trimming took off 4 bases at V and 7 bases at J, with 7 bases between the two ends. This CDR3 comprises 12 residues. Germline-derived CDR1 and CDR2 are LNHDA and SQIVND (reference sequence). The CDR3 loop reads CASSTSVGELFF. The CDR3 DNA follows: TGTGCCAGTAGTACCTCCGTCGGGGAGCTGTTTTTT.

The CDR3 DNA sequence: TGTGCCAGTAGTCAATACACCGGGGAGCTGTTTTTT. It codes for CASSQYTGELFF. The chain carries TRBV19 and TRBJ2-2; no clear D gene. The CDR3 sequence is 12 residues long. V gave up 5 bases and J gave up 3 bases, with 4 bases separating them. CDR1 and CDR2 from the germline V gene are LNHDA and SQIVND (reference sequence).

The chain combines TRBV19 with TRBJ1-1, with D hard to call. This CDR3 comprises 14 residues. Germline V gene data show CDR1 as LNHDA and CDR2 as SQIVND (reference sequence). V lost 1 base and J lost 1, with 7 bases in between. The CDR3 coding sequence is TGTGCCAGTAGTATAGGGGCAGGGAACACTGAAGCTTTCTTT. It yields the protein CASSIGAGNTEAFF.

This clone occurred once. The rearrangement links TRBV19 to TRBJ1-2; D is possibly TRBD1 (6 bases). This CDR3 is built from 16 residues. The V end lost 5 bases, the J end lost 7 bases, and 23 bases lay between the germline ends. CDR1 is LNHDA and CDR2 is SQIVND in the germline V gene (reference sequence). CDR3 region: CASSADLGPWGLGYTF. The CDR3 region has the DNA TGTGCCAGTAGTGCGGACTTGGGACCGTGGGGGCTTGGCTACACCTTC. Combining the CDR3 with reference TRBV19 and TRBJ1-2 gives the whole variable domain DGGITQSPKYLFRKEGQNVTLSCEQNLNHDAMYWYRQDPGQGLRLIYYSQIVNDFQKGDIAEGYSVSREKKESFPLTVTSAQKNPTAFYLCASSADLGPWGLGYTFGSGTRLTVV.

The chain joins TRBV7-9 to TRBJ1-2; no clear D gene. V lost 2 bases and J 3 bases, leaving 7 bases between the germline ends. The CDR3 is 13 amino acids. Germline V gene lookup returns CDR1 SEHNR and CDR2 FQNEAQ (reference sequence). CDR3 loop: CASSLNTDYGYTF. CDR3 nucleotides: TGTGCCAGCAGCTTAAATACAGACTATGGCTACACCTTC.